This section outlines one T cell receptor beta chain sequence together with its context. CDR1 and CDR2 (germline): SNHLY, FYNNEI. Trimming at V came to 7 bases and at J to 3 bases, leaving 8 bases not matched to a gene. The CDR3 loop spans 15 amino acids. Sequencing used immunoSEQ multiplex PCR; TCRdb keeps in-frame clones, though not all of them. The repertoire has about 270,000 clones, roughly nine tenths of them found once; the top ten carry under 2.5%. In Cohort 3, a recovered donor had either two negative PCRs, clearance, or symptom resolution. The source of the sample is a study of blood T cell repertoires in COVID-19. About the study: Sources were T cells, B-cell-depleted T cells, or PBMCs; the material itself was cDNA or gDNA.

V gene TRBV2 combines with J gene TRBJ2-7; 11 bases are a match to TRBD1. The sample comprised PBMCs or T cells enriched from blood (not recorded which). The TCR comes from a woman aged 55-70 years who had recovered from COVID-19. CDR3 protein: CASMAAGTGGYEQYF. The CDR3 DNA sequence: TGTGCCAGCATGGCTGCCGGGACAGGGGGCTACGAGCAGTACTTC.